Here is one TCR beta chain with its context. The antigen is not known. This sample stems from a study of multiple sclerosis patients with progressive multifocal leukoencephalopathy. Study-level findings and limits: Lower normalized Shannon entropy suggested reduced TRB diversity in most PML patients.

The protocol was immunoSEQ multiplex PCR, while the TCRdb copy is restricted to in-frame clones and leaves out a portion. This sample carries about 30,000 clones, 87% of them seen once, and the ten largest clones take less than 3.5%. CDR3 length: 13 amino acids. Trimming stripped 6 bases from V and 5 bases from J, with 11 bases between. Germline CDR1 is MNHNY and CDR2 is SVGAGI (reference sequence). The time point here: time of PML onset. At PML onset, T3 blood samples were taken. The material was PBMCs, obtained from a patient treated with natalizumab. The clonotype originates from a human donor with progressive multifocal leukoencephalopathy. This chain joins TRBV6-6 and TRBJ2-1; D unresolved. CDR3 region: CASSRDANNEQFF. CDR3 in DNA: TGTGCCAGCAGCCGCGACGCTAACAATGAGCAGTTCTTC.